The present entry profiles one TCR beta chain with its context. The antigen remains undetermined. Three rounds of nested PCR, following a modified ARM-PCR protocol, produced the TCRbeta library. TCRdb independently ran MiXCR on the multiplex PCR reads; one entry per CDR3 protein. This sample has some 77,000 distinct CDR3 sequences, with around 70% found just once. The V gene end was trimmed by 3 bases and the J gene end by 6 bases; junction bases not matched to a gene: 8. Germline V gene lookup returns CDR1 DFQATT and CDR2 SNEGSKA (reference sequence). The CDR3 is 13 amino acids. The data stem from a study of tumor and adjacent non-tumor tissue in lung cancer. Study conclusions and caveats: Significantly higher TCR diversity was found in tumor than normal lung. Shorter survival was associated with higher TCR diversity in tumors. Top 100 clones took a larger repertoire share in normal lung.

RNA was extracted from bulk tissue without any cell sorting. This chain connects TRBV20-1 to TRBJ2-7; 7 positions match TRBD2. This receptor was taken from a woman aged 70-85 years with non-small cell lung cancer. The source material was lung tumor tissue. The CDR3 region is CSASGGGPFEQYF. The CDR3 nucleotides are TGCAGTGCTAGTGGGGGAGGGCCGTTCGAGCAGTACTTC.